This T cell receptor beta chain was sequenced for a study of blood T cell repertoires in COVID-19. While infection was still active, Seattle patients were enrolled and then followed longitudinally. In the authors' methods: Amplified reference gene primers provided the basis for estimating nucleated cell counts. Measured with immunoSEQ multiplex PCR; TCRdb has only the in-frame clones, and not every one. V and J calls and clone size come straight from that table; D and trimming were deduced from the DNA. The sample holds over 200,000 clones, 83% seen once. The V and J ends lost 5 bases and 7 bases, in that order; junction bases with no gene match: 6. CDR1 is SGHTA and CDR2 is FQGTGA in the germline V gene. There are 14 residues in the CDR3.

Input material: peripheral blood. This sequence was found in a woman in her 30s with COVID-19, enrolled during active disease. The chain links TRBV7-3 to TRBJ2-3, with 10 bases fitting TRBD1. Here the CDR3 reads CASSTGQGGNTQYF. CDR3 bases: TGTGCCAGCAGCACCGGACAGGGGGGAAATACGCAGTATTTT.